The 25 T cell receptor beta chains listed next were all sequenced from one sample in a study of T-cell reconstitution after alpha-beta-depleted transplantation in children. The TCRbeta library was prepared with unique molecular identifiers. One entry per CDR3 protein, called by TCRdb with MiXCR from the PCR reads. The table shows hundreds of thousands of distinct CDR3 sequences, with under 15% occurring only once. The sequencing used PBMCs, mostly from graft donor cells, collected 360 days after TCRalphabeta/CD19-depleted stem cell transplant. The receptor set was obtained from a male patient between 5 and 17 years old who had a stem cell transplant for acute myeloid leukemia, so the T cells may come from the graft donor.

The chain employs TRBV20-1 and TRBJ1-1; 9 bases are a match to TRBD1. The CDR3 covers 15 residues. Per the germline V gene, CDR1 is DFQATT and CDR2 is SNEGSKA (reference sequence). Germline trimming cut 0 bases from V and 6 bases from J; bases unmatched to any gene: 8. CDR3 sequence (DNA): TGCAGTGCTAGAGACCGGGGACAGGGATACGCTGAAGCTTTCTTT. As protein: CSARDRGQGYAEAFF.

This clonotype was picked up a small number of times. This sequence joins TRBV3-1 and TRBJ1-1; D unclear. The CDR3 length is 14 residues. V lost 0 bases, J lost 1 base, and 6 bases lay in between. The germline V gene encodes CDR1 LGHDT and CDR2 YNNKEL (reference sequence). The CDR3 loop reads CASSQDLANTEAFF. The CDR3 DNA follows: TGTGCCAGCAGCCAAGACCTCGCGAACACTGAAGCTTTCTTT.

The chain links TRBV7-8 to TRBJ2-7; tentatively, D is TRBD2 (6 bases). The germline V and J ends were trimmed by 5 bases and 3 bases, with 17 bases remaining between them. The CDR3 covers 15 residues. CDR1 and CDR2 from the germline V gene are SGHVS and FQNEAQ. The CDR3 DNA is TGTGCCAGCAGCGCCCGGGACTGGGCCCTCTACGAGCAGTACTTC. Translation: CASSARDWALYEQYF.

The gene calls are TRBV28 and TRBJ2-5; TRBD2 agrees at 7 bases. The CDR3 runs 15 residues. V lost 2 bases, J lost 5 bases, and 8 bases stayed unmatched. Germline loops: CDR1 MDHEN, CDR2 SYDVKM. CDR3 region: CASSLPTAGGETQYF. In DNA, the CDR3 is TGTGCCAGCAGTTTACCGACTGCCGGGGGGGAGACCCAGTACTTC.

The chain employs TRBV5-1 and TRBJ2-1, with a weak D call TRBD1 (5 bases). This CDR3 region has 14 residues. Germline V gene sequence: CDR1 SGHRS, CDR2 YFSETQ. V was cut by 9 bases and J by 7 bases, with 20 bases left in between. The CDR3 here is CATRPPGYSNEQFF. CDR3 sequence (DNA): TGCGCCACTCGACCCCCAGGGTATAGTAATGAGCAGTTCTTC.

This clonotype came up many times. The chain couples TRBV7-9 to TRBJ2-2; D not certain. The ends were cut back, 5 bases at V and 4 bases at J, with 8 bases in the middle. The length of the CDR3 is 13 residues. Germline assignment: CDR1 SEHNR and CDR2 FQNEAQ (reference sequence). As DNA, the CDR3 is TGTGCCAGCAGCCGGACCTCCACCGGGGAGCTGTTTTTT. Protein product: CASSRTSTGELFF.

In this sample, this clonotype turned up many times. CDR3 protein: CATSNGTGGIYEQYF. CDR3 DNA: TGTGCCACCTCAAACGGGACAGGGGGCATCTACGAGCAGTACTTC. This chain uses TRBV10-3 with TRBJ2-7; 12 nucleotides match TRBD1. CDR3 length equals 15 residues. Germline CDR1 is ENHRY and CDR2 is SYGVKD. V shed 10 bases and J 3 bases; nucleotides not matched to a gene: 10.

This clonotype has a handful of counts. The rearrangement joins TRBV19 to TRBJ2-1; D perhaps matches TRBD1 (8 bases). The ends were cut back, 6 bases at V and 7 bases at J, with 22 bases in the middle. Germline CDR1 is LNHDA and CDR2 is SQIVND (reference sequence). The CDR3 runs 16 residues. The CDR3 DNA sequence: TGTGCCAGTAGCGAATGGAGAGGACAGGGAGGGAATGAGCAGTTCTTC. The encoded protein is CASSEWRGQGGNEQFF.

The chain recombines TRBV7-6 with TRBJ2-5; 12 bases line up with TRBD2. V shed 0 bases and J 2 bases; nucleotides not matched to a gene: 1. This CDR3 contains 16 residues. Germline CDR1 is SGHVS and CDR2 is FNYEAQ. In DNA form, the CDR3 reads TGTGCCAGCAGCTTAGCTCTAGCGGGAGGGCAAGAGACCCAGTACTTC. Translation gives CASSLALAGGQETQYF.

This clonotype was seen repeatedly, ten times or more. J is TRBJ2-1 and V is TRBV20-1; D is uncertain. This CDR3 spans 12 amino acids. Germline V CDR1 and CDR2: DFQATT, SNEGSKA (reference sequence). The V and J ends lost 6 bases and 4 bases respectively, with 10 bases between them. This chain's CDR3 is CSADQPYNEQFF. In DNA form, the CDR3 reads TGCAGTGCCGACCAACCTTACAATGAGCAGTTCTTC.

The chain combines TRBV12-3 or TRBV12-4 with TRBJ2-5, with TRBD2 matching 9 bases. CDR3 size: 15 residues. The junction had 10 bases not matched to a gene; V was cut back by 7 bases and J by 4 bases. CDR3 nucleotide sequence: TGTGCCAGCACTAACTTCCTAGCGGGAACAGAGACCCAGTACTTC. Protein sequence: CASTNFLAGTETQYF.

This clonotype was seen more than once but under ten times. The chain employs TRBV7-9 and TRBJ2-1; 8 positions agree with TRBD2. The CDR3 contains 14 residues. Germline-derived CDR1 and CDR2 are SEHNR and FQNEAQ (reference sequence). V was clipped by 3 bases and J by 8 bases; unmatched bases: 6. CDR3 protein: CASSFLAGSDEQFF. The DNA for the CDR3 is TGTGCCAGCAGCTTTTTAGCGGGAAGCGATGAGCAGTTCTTC.

The rearrangement links TRBV29-1 to TRBJ2-5, with 11 bases lining up with TRBD1. This CDR3 contains 14 residues. Germline assignment: CDR1 SQVTM and CDR2 ANQGSEA. With 5 bases clipped from V and 4 bases from J, the junction kept 6 bases outside the gene matches. CDR3 sequence: CSVRLDRGPETQYF. In DNA, the CDR3 is TGCAGCGTTCGCCTGGACAGGGGGCCAGAGACCCAGTACTTC. Full variable domain (missing parts from reference TRBV29-1 and TRBJ2-5): SAVISQKPSRDICQRGTSLTIQCQVDSQVTMMFWYRQQPGQSLTLIATANQGSEATYESGFVIDKFPISRPNLTFSTLTVSNMSPEDSSIYLCSVRLDRGPETQYFGPGTRLLVL.

This clonotype was detected ten times or more. This sequence joins TRBV28 and TRBJ2-3; D tentatively reads TRBD1 or TRBD2 (6 bases each). This CDR3 spans 13 amino acids. The germline V and J ends were trimmed by 7 bases and 7 bases, with 15 bases remaining between them. Germline CDR1 MDHEN, CDR2 SYDVKM. CDR3 residues: CASKGGTMNTQYF. DNA of the CDR3: TGTGCCAGCAAGGGGGGAACGATGAATACGCAGTATTTT.

The chain's CDR3 is CASSESFRDTVSGANVLTF. CDR3 DNA sequence: TGTGCCAGCAGCGAATCCTTCCGGGACACAGTCTCTGGGGCCAACGTCCTGACTTTC. V usage is TRBV13 and J usage is TRBJ2-6, with a weak D call TRBD1 (6 bases). This CDR3 has 19 residues. Trimming shortened V by 5 bases and J by 0 bases, and 20 bases separated the two germline ends. Germline-derived CDR1 and CDR2 are PRHDT and FYEKMQ (reference sequence).

The table lists this clonotype with many counts. This chain uses TRBV6-5 with TRBJ2-2, with D unresolved. CDR1 and CDR2 (germline): MNHEY, SVGAGI. The ends were cut back, 5 bases at V and 5 bases at J, with 18 bases in the middle. The CDR3 is made up of 16 amino acids. CDR3 bases: TGTGCCAGCAGTCATACTCTTACAGCGACTACCGGGGAGCTGTTTTTT. Encoded protein: CASSHTLTATTGELFF.

The chain joins TRBV12-3 or TRBV12-4 to TRBJ2-1; TRBD2 aligns across 10 bases. V lost 5 bases, J lost 7 bases, and 11 bases stayed unmatched. The CDR3 extends over 16 amino acids. The CDR3 region is CASSPKTSGKRNEQFF. CDR3 coding DNA: TGTGCCAGCAGTCCTAAAACTAGCGGGAAGCGGAATGAGCAGTTCTTC.

This rearrangement joins TRBV7-2 to TRBJ1-1, with 9 bases fitting TRBD1. This CDR3 has 16 amino acids. Germline V gives CDR1 SGHTA, CDR2 FQGNSA. After removal of 3 bases from V and 4 bases from J, the junction contained 9 bases not matched to a gene. Here the CDR3 reads CASSLETGGMSTEAFF. The CDR3, as DNA: TGTGCCAGCAGCTTGGAGACAGGGGGGATGAGCACTGAAGCTTTCTTT.

CDR3 nucleotides: TGTGCCAGCAGCCCGATATCTGGGCCCCAGCATTTT. Its translation is CASSPISGPQHF. The V gene is TRBV7-9, the J gene TRBJ1-5; no definite D call. Germline values: CDR1 SEHNR, CDR2 FQNEAQ (reference sequence). Trimming removed 5 bases from V and 9 bases from J, with 11 bases in between. The CDR3 is 12 residues long.

This clonotype has only a few counts. CDR3 residues: CASSTNGGAEEQYF. CDR3 nucleotide sequence: TGTGCCAGCAGTACAAACGGGGGGGCGGAAGAGCAGTACTTC. J is TRBJ2-7 and V is TRBV28; TRBD2 matches at 8 bases. Per germline, CDR1 MDHEN and CDR2 SYDVKM. Trimming cost V 5 bases and J 7 bases; bases outside gene matches: 10. The CDR3 runs 14 residues.

This clonotype was seen many times. The V gene is TRBV29-1, the J gene TRBJ2-1, with D perhaps TRBD2 (6 bases). The germline V gene encodes CDR1 SQVTM and CDR2 ANQGSEA. The V and J ends lost 4 bases and 5 bases respectively, with 12 bases between them. This CDR3 is built from 13 residues. The CDR3 sequence is CSVGGGFDNEQFF. CDR3 nucleotides: TGCAGCGTTGGTGGGGGGTTCGACAATGAGCAGTTCTTC.

This clonotype was picked up many times. The chain employs TRBV12-3 or TRBV12-4 and TRBJ1-5, with D unresolved. There are 13 residues in the CDR3. V shed 6 bases and J shed 3 bases, with 9 bases lying between them. DNA for the CDR3: TGTGCCAGCAGCGGACGGTACAATCAGCCCCAGCATTTT. Protein sequence: CASSGRYNQPQHF.

This clonotype appeared a few times. The rearrangement joins TRBV7-3 to TRBJ2-3, with unresolved D. CDR1 is SGHTA and CDR2 is FQGTGA in the germline V gene. V was cut by 0 bases and J by 2 bases, with 9 bases left in between. CDR3 length: 15 residues. For the CDR3, the DNA is TGTGCCAGCAGCTTAACCGGCGTGGACACAGATACGCAGTATTTT. It is translated as CASSLTGVDTDTQYF.

In this sample, this clonotype turned up a few times. The rearrangement links TRBV28 to TRBJ1-5, with D maybe TRBD1 (6 bases). The germline V gene has CDR1 MDHEN and CDR2 SYDVKM. V was clipped by 3 bases and J by 3 bases, with 15 bases between them. The CDR3 contains 16 residues. The chain's CDR3 is CASSFPQGIDNQPQHF. CDR3 nucleotides: TGTGCCAGCAGTTTCCCCCAGGGGATCGACAATCAGCCCCAGCATTTT.

Ten or more counts support this clonotype. The J gene is TRBJ1-1, the V gene TRBV29-1; no reliable D call. V dropped 6 bases and J dropped 3 bases, with 14 bases sitting between them. CDR3 size: 13 residues. Germline lookup yields CDR1 SQVTM and CDR2 ANQGSEA. The CDR3 loop reads CSVLGPLHTEAFF. CDR3 in DNA: TGCAGCGTGCTCGGGCCGTTGCACACTGAAGCTTTCTTT.